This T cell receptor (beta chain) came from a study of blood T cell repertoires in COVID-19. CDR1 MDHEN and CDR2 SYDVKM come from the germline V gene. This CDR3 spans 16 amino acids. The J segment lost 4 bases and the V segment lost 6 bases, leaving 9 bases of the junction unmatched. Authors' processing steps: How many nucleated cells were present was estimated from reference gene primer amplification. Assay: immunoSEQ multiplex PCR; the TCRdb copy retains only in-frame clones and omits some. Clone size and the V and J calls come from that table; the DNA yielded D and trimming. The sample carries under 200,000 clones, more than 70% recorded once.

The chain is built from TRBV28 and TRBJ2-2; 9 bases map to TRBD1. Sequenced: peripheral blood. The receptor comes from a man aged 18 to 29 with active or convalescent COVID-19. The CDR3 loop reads CASSSPGTGLTGELFF. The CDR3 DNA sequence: TGTGCCAGCAGCAGCCCGGGGACAGGGCTCACCGGGGAGCTGTTTTTT.